The text below deals with one T cell receptor beta chain. Its antigen specificity is not known. No quality values exist for individual bases; no much larger clone is one base distant. The data were taken from a study of OX40 agonist ivuxolimab in advanced cancers. A note on the overall study: Ivuxolimab was an agonistic, fully human IgG2 monoclonal antibody directed against OX40 (CD134), a costimulatory receptor. Intravenous ivuxolimab was administered to patients every 2 weeks at six dose levels: 0.01, 0.1, 0.3, 1.5, 3 and 10 mg/kg. Prior anti-PD-1, anti-PD-L1 or anti-CTLA-4 therapy was permitted, and about two fifths of dose-escalation patients had received checkpoint inhibitors. Partial responses were achieved by three dose-escalation patients, of whom one had hepatocellular carcinoma and two had cutaneous melanoma. The paper describes the monotherapy dose-escalation part (N ≈ 50 patients) of the phase I trial of ivuxolimab. Peripheral TCRbeta sequencing aimed to test whether ivuxolimab altered TCR sequence diversity and caused clonal T-cell expansion. In the dose-escalation cohort, 82.7% of patients were male, and the mean age was approximately 60 years, with a range of roughly 23 to 85. Of the roughly 50 dose-escalation patients, hepatocellular carcinoma was present in 19, melanoma in some 15, renal cell carcinoma in 9 and head and neck cancer in 9.

Genomic DNA was extracted from sorted cells for sequencing of the TCRbeta CDR3 region. The immunoSEQ Assay was used for sequencing of TCRbeta CDR3 regions. The table was pulled from immuneACCESS by TCRdb, which kept in-frame rearrangements only. Such tables lose some clones; where checked, under half of the loss comes from unresolved V genes, and the rest has no known cause. The table for this sample lists under 80,000 clones; approximately 86% of them were counted only once. Approximately 0.66% of the sample comes from the top ten. The trial excluded patients who had a history of autoimmune disease or were on systemic immunosuppression. Peripheral blood for TCR sequencing was drawn from every dose cohort at baseline, at cycle 4 day 1 and at cycle 7 day 1. Samples were obtained from an open-label, multicenter, first-in-human phase I dose-escalation trial of ivuxolimab. Adults with locally advanced or metastatic melanoma, renal cell carcinoma, hepatocellular carcinoma or head and neck squamous cell carcinoma were enrolled in the trial. CD4+ and CD8+ T cells were sorted separately from peripheral blood before TCR sequencing.

The full study reports these points: In the 0.1-3.0 mg/kg groups, partial responders had among the lowest normalized peripheral clonal expansion, particularly in CD8+ T cells. Low levels of normalized T-cell clonal expansion were also seen in some patients who did not respond. At doses from 0.1 to 3.0 mg/kg, clonal expansion was seen in both CD4+ and CD8+ blood T cells between baseline and week 6. Antigen specificity was not determined for the clonally expanded peripheral T cells. After ivuxolimab, CD8+ T cells had more expanded clones than CD4+ T cells on average.

This TCR came from an adult with an advanced solid tumor such as melanoma, head and neck, liver or kidney cancer. Sequenced here: CD4+ or CD8+ T cells sorted from blood, sampled in a trial of the OX40 agonist ivuxolimab.

The nucleotides read TGTGCCAGCAGTTTATGGTCCCAGGTCAGAGCCTACGAGCAGTACTTC. Translated, it reads CASSLWSQVRAYEQYF. In this chain, TRBV28 is recombined with TRBJ2-7; the D gene cannot be named for sure. Its CDR3 holds 16 amino acids, cysteine through phenylalanine. The retained sequence is limited to the CDR3, 48 bases, with the frame set at the first base. The V and J ends are trimmed by 0 bases and 2 bases, leaving 14 bases between them. The germline V gene specifies MDHEN as CDR1 and SYDVKM as CDR2.